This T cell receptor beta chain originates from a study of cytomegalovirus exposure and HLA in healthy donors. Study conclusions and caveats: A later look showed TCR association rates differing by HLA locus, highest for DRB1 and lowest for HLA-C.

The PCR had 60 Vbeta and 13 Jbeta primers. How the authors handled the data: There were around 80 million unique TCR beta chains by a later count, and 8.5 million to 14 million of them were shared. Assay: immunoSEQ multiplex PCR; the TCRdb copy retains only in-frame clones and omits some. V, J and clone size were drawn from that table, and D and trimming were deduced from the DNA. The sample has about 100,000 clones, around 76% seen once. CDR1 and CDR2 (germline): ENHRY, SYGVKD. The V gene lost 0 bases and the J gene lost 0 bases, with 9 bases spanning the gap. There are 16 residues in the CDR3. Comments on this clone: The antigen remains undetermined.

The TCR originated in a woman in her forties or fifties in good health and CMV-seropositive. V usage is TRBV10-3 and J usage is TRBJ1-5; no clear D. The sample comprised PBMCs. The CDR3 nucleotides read TGTGCCATCAGTGAGTCGCAGGTTTATAGCAATCAGCCCCAGCATTTT. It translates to CAISESQVYSNQPQHF.